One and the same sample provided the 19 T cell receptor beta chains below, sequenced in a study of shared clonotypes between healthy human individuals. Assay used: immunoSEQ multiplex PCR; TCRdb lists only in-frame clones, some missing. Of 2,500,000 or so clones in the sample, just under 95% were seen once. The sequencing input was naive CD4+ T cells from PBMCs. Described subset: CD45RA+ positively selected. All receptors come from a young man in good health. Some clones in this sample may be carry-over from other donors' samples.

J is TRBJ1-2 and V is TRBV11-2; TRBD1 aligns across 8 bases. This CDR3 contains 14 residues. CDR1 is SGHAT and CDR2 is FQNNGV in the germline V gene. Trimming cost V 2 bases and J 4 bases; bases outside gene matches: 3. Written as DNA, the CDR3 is TGTGCCAGCAGCTTATTGGACAGGGCCTATGGCTACACCTTC. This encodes CASSLLDRAYGYTF.

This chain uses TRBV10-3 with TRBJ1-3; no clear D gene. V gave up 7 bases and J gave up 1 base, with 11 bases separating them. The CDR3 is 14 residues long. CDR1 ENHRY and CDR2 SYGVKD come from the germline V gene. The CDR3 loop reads CAIKDTTSGNTIYF. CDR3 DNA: TGTGCCATCAAAGACACCACGTCTGGAAACACCATATATTTT.

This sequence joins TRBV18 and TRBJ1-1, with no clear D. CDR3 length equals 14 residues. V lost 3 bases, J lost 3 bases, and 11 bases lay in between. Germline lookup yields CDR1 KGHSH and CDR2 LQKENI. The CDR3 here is CASSPGGWDTEAFF. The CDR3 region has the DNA TGTGCCAGCTCACCGGGAGGGTGGGACACTGAAGCTTTCTTT. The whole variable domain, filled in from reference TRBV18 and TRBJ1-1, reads NAGVMQNPRHLVRRRGQEARLRCSPMKGHSHVYWYRQLPEEGLKFMVYLQKENIIDESGMPKERFSAEFPKEGPSILRIQQVVRGDSAAYFCASSPGGWDTEAFFGQGTRLTVV.

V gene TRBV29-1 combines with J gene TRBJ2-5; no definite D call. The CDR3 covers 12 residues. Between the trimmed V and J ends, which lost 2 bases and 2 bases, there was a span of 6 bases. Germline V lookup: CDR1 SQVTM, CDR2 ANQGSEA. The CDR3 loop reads CSVERQQETQYF. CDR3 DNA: TGCAGCGTTGAACGGCAACAAGAGACCCAGTACTTC.

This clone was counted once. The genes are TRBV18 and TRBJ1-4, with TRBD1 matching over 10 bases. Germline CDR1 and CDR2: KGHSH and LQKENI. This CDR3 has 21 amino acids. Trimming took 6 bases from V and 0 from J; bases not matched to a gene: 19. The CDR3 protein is CASSDPEGTGTGVPTNEKLFF. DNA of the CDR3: TGTGCCAGCTCGGATCCCGAGGGGACCGGGACAGGGGTCCCAACTAATGAAAAACTGTTTTTT.

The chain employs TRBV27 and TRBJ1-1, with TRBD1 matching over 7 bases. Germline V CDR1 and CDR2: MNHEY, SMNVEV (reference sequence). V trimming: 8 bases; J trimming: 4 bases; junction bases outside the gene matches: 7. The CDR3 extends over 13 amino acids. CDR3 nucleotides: TGTGCCAGCGGACAATCAGGGGGCACTGAAGCTTTCTTT. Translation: CASGQSGGTEAFF.

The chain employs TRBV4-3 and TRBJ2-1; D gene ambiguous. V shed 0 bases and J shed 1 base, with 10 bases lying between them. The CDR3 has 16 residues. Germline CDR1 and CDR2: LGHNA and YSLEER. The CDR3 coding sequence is TGCGCCAGCAGCCAAGAAAGTGCGGCTTCCTACAATGAGCAGTTCTTC. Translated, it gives CASSQESAASYNEQFF.

The CDR3 DNA reads TGTGCCAGCAGTCCCGACTTCCTATTGGGGTCAAGGGGGTGGGGCGCTGAAGCTTTCTTT. Translating it yields CASSPDFLLGSRGWGAEAFF. V is TRBV28 and J is TRBJ1-1; the D gene is possibly TRBD1 (6 bases). This CDR3 has 20 residues. CDR1 and CDR2 from the germline V gene are MDHEN and SYDVKM. Trimming took 5 bases from V and 6 from J, leaving 34 bases between them.

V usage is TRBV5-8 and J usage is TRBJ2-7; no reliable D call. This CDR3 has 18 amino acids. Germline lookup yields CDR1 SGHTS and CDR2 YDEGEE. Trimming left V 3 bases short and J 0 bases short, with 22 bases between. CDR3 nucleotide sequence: TGTGCCAGCAGCTCTCGATTAATCCCAGGTTCGAGCTCCTACGAGCAGTACTTC. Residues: CASSSRLIPGSSSYEQYF. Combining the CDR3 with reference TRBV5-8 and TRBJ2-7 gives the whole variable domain EAGVTQSPTHLIKTRGQQATLRCSPISGHTSVYWYQQALGLGLQFLLWYDEGEERNRGNFPPRFSGRQFPNYSSELNVNALELEDSALYLCASSSRLIPGSSSYEQYFGPGTRLTVT.

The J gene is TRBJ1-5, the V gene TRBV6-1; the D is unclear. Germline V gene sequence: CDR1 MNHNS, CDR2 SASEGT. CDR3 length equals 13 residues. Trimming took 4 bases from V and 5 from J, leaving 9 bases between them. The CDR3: CASSVERDQPQHF. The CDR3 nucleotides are TGTGCCAGCAGTGTGGAGAGGGATCAGCCCCAGCATTTT.

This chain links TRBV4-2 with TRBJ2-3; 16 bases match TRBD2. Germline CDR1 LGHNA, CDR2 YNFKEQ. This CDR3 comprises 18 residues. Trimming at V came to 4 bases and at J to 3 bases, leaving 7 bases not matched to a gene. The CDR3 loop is CASSPGLAGGPRTDTQYF. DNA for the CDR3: TGTGCCAGCAGCCCGGGACTAGCGGGAGGGCCCCGGACAGATACGCAGTATTTT.

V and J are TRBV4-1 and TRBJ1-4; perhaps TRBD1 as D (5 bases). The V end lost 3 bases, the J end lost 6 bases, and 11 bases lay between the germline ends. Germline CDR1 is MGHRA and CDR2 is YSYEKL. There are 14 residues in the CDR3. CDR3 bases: TGCGCCAGCAGCCAGGGCGGGACGCATGAAAAACTGTTTTTT. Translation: CASSQGGTHEKLFF.

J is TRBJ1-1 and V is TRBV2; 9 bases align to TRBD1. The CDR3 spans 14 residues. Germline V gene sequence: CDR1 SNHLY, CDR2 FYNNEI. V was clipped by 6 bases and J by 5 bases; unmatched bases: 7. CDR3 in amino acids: CASSVGQGSTEAFF. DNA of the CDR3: TGTGCCAGCAGCGTCGGACAGGGGTCTACTGAAGCTTTCTTT.

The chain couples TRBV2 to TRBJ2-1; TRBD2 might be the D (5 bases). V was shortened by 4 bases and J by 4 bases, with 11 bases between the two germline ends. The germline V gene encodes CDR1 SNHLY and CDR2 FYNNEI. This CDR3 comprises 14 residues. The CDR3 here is CASSVESGYNEQFF. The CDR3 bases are TGTGCCAGCAGTGTCGAAAGCGGATACAATGAGCAGTTCTTC.

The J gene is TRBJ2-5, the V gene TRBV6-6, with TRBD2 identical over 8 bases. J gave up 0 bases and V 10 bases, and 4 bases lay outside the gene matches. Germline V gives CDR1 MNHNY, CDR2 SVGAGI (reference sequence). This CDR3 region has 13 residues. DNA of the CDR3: TGTGCCACCGGGGGGGGGTACCAAGAGACCCAGTACTTC. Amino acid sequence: CATGGGYQETQYF.

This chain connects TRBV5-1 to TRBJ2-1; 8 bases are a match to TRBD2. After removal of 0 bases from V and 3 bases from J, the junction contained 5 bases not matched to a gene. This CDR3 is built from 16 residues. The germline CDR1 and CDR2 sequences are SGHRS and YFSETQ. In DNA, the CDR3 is TGCGCCAGCAGCTTGGCGGGAGGGCCGAACTACAATGAGCAGTTCTTC. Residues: CASSLAGGPNYNEQFF.

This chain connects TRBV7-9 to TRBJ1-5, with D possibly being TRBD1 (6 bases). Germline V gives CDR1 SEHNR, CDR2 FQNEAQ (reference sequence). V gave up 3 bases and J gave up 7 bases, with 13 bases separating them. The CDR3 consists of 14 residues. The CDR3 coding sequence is TGTGCCAGCAGCTTCTCCAGGGGAGACCAGCCCCAGCATTTT. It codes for CASSFSRGDQPQHF.

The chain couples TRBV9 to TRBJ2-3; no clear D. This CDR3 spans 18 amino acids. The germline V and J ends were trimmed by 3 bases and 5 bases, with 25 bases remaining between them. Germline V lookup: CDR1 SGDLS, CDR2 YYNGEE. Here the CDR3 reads CASSASFFSASLKDTQYF. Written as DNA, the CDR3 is TGTGCCAGCAGCGCCTCCTTTTTCTCAGCTTCCCTCAAAGATACGCAGTATTTT.

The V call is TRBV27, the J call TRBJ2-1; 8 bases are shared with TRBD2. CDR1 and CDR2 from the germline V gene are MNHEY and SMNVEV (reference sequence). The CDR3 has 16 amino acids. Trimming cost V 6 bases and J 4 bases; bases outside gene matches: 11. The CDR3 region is CASRIAGLAGYNEQFF. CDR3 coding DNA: TGTGCCAGCAGAATAGCCGGTCTAGCGGGTTACAATGAGCAGTTCTTC.